This TCR beta chain emerged from a study of cytomegalovirus exposure and HLA in healthy donors. Primers: 60 Vbeta forward and 13 Jbeta reverse. Assay used: immunoSEQ multiplex PCR; TCRdb lists only in-frame clones, some missing. The data contain around 200,000 clones, approximately 90% of them seen just once; the ten biggest clones take up roughly 0.99%. The V gene's germline CDR1 is LGHNA and CDR2 YNFKEQ. J gave up 3 bases and V 2 bases, and 3 bases lay outside the gene matches. The CDR3 loop spans 16 amino acids. Points from the study as a whole: Excluded were some V segments that proved indistinguishable, including TRBV6-2 and TRBV6-3. TCR beta V- and J-gene trimming was later associated with a missense DCLRE1C variant. Association with HLA alleles at 0.05 false discovery rate was found for roughly 17,000 TCR beta sequences in a later analysis.

Regarding this clone: The antigen remains undetermined.

Input material: PBMCs. The chain joins TRBV4-2 to TRBJ2-1; 11 nucleotides agree with TRBD2. The receptor comes from a woman aged 18-29 years in good health and CMV-seronegative. Here the CDR3 reads CASSQLAGGGYNEQFF. CDR3 in DNA: TGTGCCAGCAGCCAATTAGCGGGGGGGGGCTACAATGAGCAGTTCTTC.